The present T cell receptor (beta chain) was sequenced within a study of blood T cell repertoires in COVID-19. Overall study: COVID-19 samples collected from the United States, Italy and Spain covered acute and convalescent phases. Sources were T cells, B-cell-depleted T cells, or PBMCs; the material itself was cDNA or gDNA.

As processed by the authors: Using reference gene primer amplification, nucleated cell counts were estimated. The data were produced by immunoSEQ multiplex PCR, yet TCRdb's version contains in-frame clones alone and is incomplete. V and J calls and clone size are those listed in that table; D and trimming were worked out from the DNA. The table has approximately 49,000 clones, 81% seen once. The CDR3 is made up of 14 amino acids. Trimming took off 3 bases at V and 5 bases at J, with 11 bases between the two ends. Germline V gene data show CDR1 as MGHDK and CDR2 as SYGVNS. Seattle enrolled patients during active infection and tracked them longitudinally.

This TCR derives from a woman at least 80 years old with COVID-19, enrolled during active disease. V gene TRBV25-1 combines with J gene TRBJ2-1; D might be TRBD2 (5 bases). Material for sequencing was peripheral blood. CDR3 amino acids: CASSDPTNNNEQFF. The CDR3 nucleotides read TGTGCCAGCAGTGACCCGACTAACAACAATGAGCAGTTCTTC.